This is a list of T cell receptor beta chains from one sample in a study of post-analysis software for immune sequencing data. TCRdb ran MiXCR on the PCR reads and lists one entry per CDR3 protein. The table records about 430,000 distinct CDR3 sequences, about 39% of them present only once. The source material was blood. These receptors came from a girl aged 2-10 years with multiple sclerosis. Each CDR3 is given with its conserved first and last residue. Each record gives: D gene, V gene, clone size, J gene, CDR3 DNA, CDR3 protein. A D gene is named only where the DNA matches it firmly. Part of the rows lack a size; the others show once, few, many or a class for expanded clones.

>.|TRBV6-5|.|TRBJ2-4
TGTGCCAGCAGGTTAATAAGCGGAAACATTCAGTACTTC
CASRLISGNIQYF
>.|TRBV20-1|few|TRBJ1-5
TGCAGTGCTAGACCTACTGTAAATCAGCCCCAGCATTTT
CSARPTVNQPQHF
>.|TRBV20-1|few|TRBJ2-7
TGCAGTGCTAGGTGGAGGGGACGGATCTACGAGCAGTACTTC
CSARWRGRIYEQYF
>.|TRBV6-5|few|TRBJ2-1
TGTGCCAGCAGACTACTTAACTCCTACAATGAGCAGTTCTTC
CASRLLNSYNEQFF
>.|TRBV5-1|.|TRBJ2-5
TGCGCCAGCAGCCGGAGGGGACAAACCCAAGAGACCCAGTACTTC
CASSRRGQTQETQYF
>TRBD2|TRBV24-1|many|TRBJ2-3
TGTGCCACCAGTGAGACCCTAGCGGGGGGGCTTGATACGCAGTATTTT
CATSETLAGGLDTQYF
>TRBD1|TRBV12-5|.|TRBJ1-5
TGTGCTAGTGGTTTGGGGCGAAAATTTGTCAGGGGGCCTAGCAATCAGCCCCAGCATTTT
CASGLGRKFVRGPSNQPQHF
>TRBD2|TRBV5-1|.|TRBJ2-7
TGCGCCAGCAGCTTGGGGGGGGAGGGGTCCTACGAGCAGTACTTC
CASSLGGEGSYEQYF
>.|TRBV2|.|TRBJ2-5
TGTGCCAGCACCGAGGGGGGTGAAAAGGGGGAGACCCAGTACTTC
CASTEGGEKGETQYF
>.|TRBV27|once|TRBJ1-2
TGTGCCAGCGGCTTAGACGTCCGCTCGGCCCTGGGCTACACCTTC
CASGLDVRSALGYTF
>.|TRBV5-1|.|TRBJ2-1
TGCGCCAGCAGCTTATTCCCCTCGTCCGGGTCAGCTTACAATGAGCAGTTCTTC
CASSLFPSSGSAYNEQFF
>.|TRBV7-2|.|TRBJ2-4
TGTGCCAGCAGCTTAAGAGCAGGGGACGGAAACATTCAGTACTTC
CASSLRAGDGNIQYF
>.|TRBV20-1|few|TRBJ2-1
TGCAGTGCTCCTGGTAGCCTAAATCCCTACAATGAGCAGTTCTTC
CSAPGSLNPYNEQFF
>.|TRBV6-2/TRBV6-3|.|TRBJ2-5
TGTGCCAGCAGTAAGCCCCCGGACTCCGAAGAGACCCAGTACTTC
CASSKPPDSEETQYF
>TRBD1|TRBV5-1|.|TRBJ2-3
TGCGCCAGCAGCTTGGCCCGGGACAGATTCACAGATACGCAGTATTTT
CASSLARDRFTDTQYF
>.|TRBV3-1|.|TRBJ2-4
TGTGCCAGCAGCCCCCCCTGGCCCAAAAACATTCAGTACTTC
CASSPPWPKNIQYF
>TRBD1|TRBV29-1|.|TRBJ2-7
TGCAGCGTACGATCCGGGACAGGGTCTTCCTACGAGCAGTACTTC
CSVRSGTGSSYEQYF
>TRBD2|TRBV7-2|few|TRBJ2-7
TGTGCCAGCAGCAAAGGACTAGTGGCGTACGAGCAGTACTTC
CASSKGLVAYEQYF
>.|TRBV15|.|TRBJ1-2
TGTGCCACCAGCAGACAGGGGAACTATGGCTACACCTTC
CATSRQGNYGYTF
>TRBD2|TRBV6-1|few|TRBJ2-7
TGTGCCAGCAGTTTCTGGACTAGCGGGGACGAGCAGTACTTC
CASSFWTSGDEQYF
>.|TRBV12-3/TRBV12-4|.|TRBJ1-4
TGTGCCAGCAGAATCACCGGCAGGGAGGAGGAAAAACTGTTTTTT
CASRITGREEEKLFF
>.|TRBV12-3/TRBV12-4|.|TRBJ2-1
TGTGCCAGCAGACCCCATGGGGCTGGACTCTACAATGAGCAGTTCTTC
CASRPHGAGLYNEQFF
>.|TRBV27|.|TRBJ1-1
TGTGCCAGCAGTTTATCCCTCCGGGGCTCAACTACTGAAGCTTTCTTT
CASSLSLRGSTTEAFF
>.|TRBV29-1|many|TRBJ2-1
TGCAGCGTTGAAGACAGCTTGAATGAGCAGTTCTTC
CSVEDSLNEQFF
>.|TRBV4-2|.|TRBJ1-1
TGTGCCAGCAGCCAAGGAGGAGCGCTACGGACTGAAGCTTTCTTT
CASSQGGALRTEAFF
>.|TRBV2|few|TRBJ2-1
TGTGCCAGCACCGGGAACGGGTACAATGAGCAGTTCTTC
CASTGNGYNEQFF
>TRBD2|TRBV29-1|.|TRBJ2-3
TGCAGCGTTGGGGGCGGGAGTCGAACAGATACGCAGTATTTT
CSVGGGSRTDTQYF
>.|TRBV7-9|.|TRBJ2-7
TGTGCCAGCAGCCCCCAGTTCGGCGGGGACCACGAGCAGTACTTC
CASSPQFGGDHEQYF
>.|TRBV9|.|TRBJ2-7
TGTGCCAGCAGCGTAGACGGGGGACCGTACAAGCAGTACTTC
CASSVDGGPYKQYF
>TRBD1|TRBV4-3|.|TRBJ1-1
TGCGCCAGCAGCCAGGTTTGGCAGGGGGCGGGCACTGAAGCTTTCTTT
CASSQVWQGAGTEAFF
>.|TRBV12-3/TRBV12-4|.|TRBJ2-3
TGTGCCAGCAGTAATAGACAGCCTAAAAGCACAGATACGCAGTATTTT
CASSNRQPKSTDTQYF
>.|TRBV25-1|.|TRBJ2-7
TGTGCCAGCAGTGAATACGGGTCCTACGAGCAGTACTTC
CASSEYGSYEQYF
>.|TRBV20-1|few|TRBJ2-7
TGCAGTGCTAGAGTGACCAGCGGCAGGTACGAGCAGTACTTC
CSARVTSGRYEQYF
>.|TRBV7-9|once|TRBJ1-4
TGTGCCAGCAGCTTTTGGCAGGGTGAAAAACTGTTTTTT
CASSFWQGEKLFF
>TRBD2|TRBV5-6|few|TRBJ2-3
TGTGCCAGCAGCTTGCGGGGGGGGCAGGGCACAGATACGCAGTATTTT
CASSLRGGQGTDTQYF
>.|TRBV20-1|once|TRBJ1-6
TGCAGTGCTAGAATCGGCGCAGTAGACTATAATTCACCCCTCCACTTT
CSARIGAVDYNSPLHF
>.|TRBV28|.|TRBJ1-1
TGTGCCAGCAGTTTAGGAGGGTACAGCACTGAAGCTTTCTTT
CASSLGGYSTEAFF
>.|TRBV6-6|few|TRBJ2-5
TGTGCCAGCAGTCTTCCGGACAGCTCCATTCAAGAGACCCAGTACTTC
CASSLPDSSIQETQYF
>.|TRBV12-3/TRBV12-4|.|TRBJ2-1
TGTGCCAGCAGCCGCGGACCCCAGAACTACAATGAGCAGTTCTTC
CASSRGPQNYNEQFF
>.|TRBV9|.|TRBJ2-7
TGTGCCAGCAGCGTAGGCCCAGAGGGCTACGAGCAGTACTTC
CASSVGPEGYEQYF